Included here is one TCR beta chain sequence, with context. This sample was taken from a study of T-cell reconstitution after alpha-beta-depleted transplantation in children. TCRbeta library preparation incorporated unique molecular identifiers. Via MiXCR, TCRdb re-called the PCR reads, giving one row per CDR3 protein. The sample lists approximately 500,000 distinct CDR3 sequences, 27% occurring once. With 1 base removed from V and 4 bases from J, the gap between germline ends came to 11 bases. Germline assignment: CDR1 SGHTA and CDR2 FQGTGA. There are 15 residues in the CDR3. The sequence derives from a boy younger than two with Wiskott-Aldrich syndrome, due to receive a stem cell transplant. The input for sequencing was PBMCs, taken before TCRalphabeta/CD19-depleted stem cell transplant. The rearrangement joins TRBV7-3 to TRBJ2-1, with D unclear. As DNA, the CDR3 is TGTGCCAGCAGCTTAAGCGGACCCCAATACAATGAGCAGTTCTTC. Protein: CASSLSGPQYNEQFF.